This T cell receptor (beta chain) was sequenced in a study of blood T cell repertoires in COVID-19. CDR1 SGHRS and CDR2 YFSETQ come from the germline V gene. This CDR3 region has 15 residues. Trimming stripped 0 bases from V and 2 bases from J, with 8 bases between. This table comes from immunoSEQ multiplex PCR, and its TCRdb copy is limited to in-frame clones, with some not included. This table has approximately 250,000 clones, approximately 85% appearing once. Specimen: peripheral blood. The chain is built from TRBV5-1 and TRBJ2-2; no firm D call. The clonotype comes from a man in his forties or fifties with COVID-19, enrolled during active disease. DNA for the CDR3: TGCGCCAGCAGCTTGGTGGGCCACAACACCGGGGAGCTGTTTTTT. Its translation is CASSLVGHNTGELFF.